This T cell receptor beta chain was recovered during a study of control samples from healthy donors and cancer patients. This CDR3 spans 13 amino acids. After removal of 10 bases from V and 4 bases from J, the junction contained 6 bases not matched to a gene. Germline lookup yields CDR1 MGHDK and CDR2 SYGVNS. The repertoire was sequenced with immunoSEQ multiplex PCR; TCRdb's copy has only in-frame clones and lacks some. The data hold 150,000 to 200,000 clones, with 90% to 95% observed a single time. The V and J genes are TRBV25-1 and TRBJ2-3; TRBD1 matches at 9 bases. The receptor was derived from a middle-aged woman in good health. The specimen was blood. The chain's CDR3 is CAIATGGSDTQYF. The CDR3 DNA follows: TGTGCCATCGCGACAGGGGGGTCAGATACGCAGTATTTT.